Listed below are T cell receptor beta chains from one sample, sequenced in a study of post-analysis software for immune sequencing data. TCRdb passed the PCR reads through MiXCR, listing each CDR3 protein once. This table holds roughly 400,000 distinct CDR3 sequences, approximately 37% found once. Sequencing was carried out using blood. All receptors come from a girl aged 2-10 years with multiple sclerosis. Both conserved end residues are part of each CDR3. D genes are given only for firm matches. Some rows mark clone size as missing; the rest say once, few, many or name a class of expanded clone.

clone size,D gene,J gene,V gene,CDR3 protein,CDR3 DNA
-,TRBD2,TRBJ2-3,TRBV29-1,CSVVPSGGTDTQYF,TGCAGCGTTGTCCCTAGCGGGGGCACAGATACGCAGTATTTT
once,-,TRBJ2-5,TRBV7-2,CASSPGFEGNGQYF,TGTGCCAGCAGCCCCGGGTTCGAGGGTAACGGGCAGTACTTC
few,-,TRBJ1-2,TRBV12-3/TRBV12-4,CASSLEMAPGYGYTF,TGTGCCAGCAGTTTAGAAATGGCCCCTGGGTATGGCTACACCTTC
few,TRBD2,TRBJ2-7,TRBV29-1,CSVGVAGVAYEQYF,TGCAGCGTGGGGGTGGCGGGAGTGGCTTACGAGCAGTACTTC
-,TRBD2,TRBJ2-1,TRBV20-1,CSGQTSNSYNEQFF,TGCAGTGGCCAGACTAGCAACTCCTACAATGAGCAGTTCTTC
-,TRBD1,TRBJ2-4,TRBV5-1,CASSLRTGGAKNIQYF,TGCGCCAGCAGCTTGCGGACAGGTGGAGCCAAAAACATTCAGTACTTC
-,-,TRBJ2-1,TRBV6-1,CASSDGWGRSIRGHNEQFF,TGTGCCAGCAGTGACGGGTGGGGCAGATCAATACGGGGCCACAATGAGCAGTTCTTC
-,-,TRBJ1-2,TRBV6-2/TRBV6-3,CASSDDSYGYTF,TGTGCCAGCAGTGATGACAGCTATGGCTACACCTTC
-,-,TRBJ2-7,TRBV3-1,CAAKYAGEQYF,TGTGCCGCAAAATATGCTGGCGAGCAGTACTTC
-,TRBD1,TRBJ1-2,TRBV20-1,CSASGDRVIHGYTF,TGCAGTGCTAGCGGGGACAGGGTAATCCATGGCTACACCTTC
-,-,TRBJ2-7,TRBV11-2,CASSLSRGVDEQYF,TGTGCCAGCAGCTTGTCTCGAGGGGTTGACGAGCAGTACTTC
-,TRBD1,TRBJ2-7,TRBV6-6,CASRSRQGNYEQYF,TGTGCCAGCAGAAGCCGACAGGGAAACTACGAGCAGTACTTC
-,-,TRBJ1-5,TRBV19,CASSIGVGQPQHF,TGTGCCAGTAGTATAGGGGTAGGGCAGCCCCAGCATTTT
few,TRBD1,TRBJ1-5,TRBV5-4,CASSHDRGEGQPQHF,TGTGCCAGCAGCCATGACAGGGGCGAGGGGCAGCCCCAGCATTTT
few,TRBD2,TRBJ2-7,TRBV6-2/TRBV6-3,CASSYSRSGGPREQYF,TGTGCCAGCAGTTACTCGAGGTCGGGAGGGCCACGAGAGCAGTACTTC
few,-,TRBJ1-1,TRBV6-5,CASTKGDKGNTEAFF,TGTGCCAGCACTAAGGGGGACAAGGGGAACACTGAAGCTTTCTTT
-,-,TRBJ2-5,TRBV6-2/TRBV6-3,CASSNYGEETQYF,TGTGCCAGCAGTAACTACGGAGAGGAGACCCAGTACTTC
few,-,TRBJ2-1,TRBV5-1,CASALSYNEQFF,TGCGCCAGCGCCCTTTCCTACAATGAGCAGTTCTTC
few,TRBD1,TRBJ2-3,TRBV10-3,CATAGTGGNTDTQYF,TGTGCCACGGCTGGGACAGGGGGAAACACAGATACGCAGTATTTT
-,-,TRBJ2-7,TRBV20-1,CSARDRQGGSYEQYF,TGCAGTGCTAGGGATAGACAGGGAGGGTCCTACGAGCAGTACTTC
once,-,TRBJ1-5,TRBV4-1,CASSQDPNQPQHF,TGCGCCAGCAGCCAAGATCCCAATCAGCCCCAGCATTTT
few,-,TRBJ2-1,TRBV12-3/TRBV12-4,CASSPDRLNYNEQFF,TGTGCCAGCAGCCCTGACAGGTTAAACTACAATGAGCAGTTCTTC
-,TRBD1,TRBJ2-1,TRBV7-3,CASSQRTGNEQFF,TGTGCCAGCAGCCAACGGACAGGGAATGAGCAGTTCTTC